This T cell receptor beta chain emerged from a study of metastatic and nonmetastatic thyroid tumors. TCRdb re-called the PCR reads through MiXCR. The sample consists of 65,000 or so clones, about 4% of them appearing once. The CDR3 extends over 14 amino acids. Trimming stripped 4 bases from V and 5 bases from J, with 15 bases between. Germline loops: CDR1 MDHEN, CDR2 SYDVKM. Many counts were recorded for this clone. Before thyroid surgery, none of the patients had received any treatment. The chain carries TRBV28 and TRBJ2-7; possibly TRBD1 for D (5 bases). Sequenced sample: blood. The TCR sequence derives from a female donor with papillary thyroid cancer or a benign thyroid nodule (not recorded which). Some clones in this sample may be carry-over from other donors' samples. The CDR3 protein is CASSSYRRGNEQYF. The CDR3 nucleotides are TGTGCCAGCAGTTCTTACCGTAGGGGAAACGAGCAGTACTTC.